This T cell receptor (beta chain) was documented in a study of blood T cell repertoires in COVID-19. In the study overall: Sources were T cells, B-cell-depleted T cells, or PBMCs; the material itself was cDNA or gDNA.

TCRdb keeps only in-frame clones here, not all; method: immunoSEQ multiplex PCR. The sample lists approximately 88,000 clones; about 83% were seen once. Germline CDR1 SNHLY, CDR2 FYNNEI. V lost 2 bases, J lost 2 bases, and 3 bases stayed unmatched. This CDR3 is 16 amino acids long. The TCR was taken from a woman in her seventies with acute or convalescent COVID-19. The rearrangement uses TRBV2 and TRBJ2-2; 9 bases line up with TRBD2. Source material: peripheral blood. CDR3 in amino acids: CASSESGGRNTGELFF. In DNA form, the CDR3 reads TGTGCCAGCAGTGAAAGCGGGGGGCGAAACACCGGGGAGCTGTTTTTT.